The 27 T cell receptor beta chains below come from one sample, sequenced in a study of beta chain features in type 1 diabetes. TCRB transcripts that were expressed got sequenced, as all of the isolated RNA had been reverse transcribed. The data were produced by immunoSEQ multiplex PCR, yet TCRdb's version contains in-frame clones alone and is incomplete. The sample comprises a few hundred thousand clones, around 15% of which are singletons, and approximately 0.019% rests with the top ten. What was sequenced was naive CD4+ T cells from blood. These receptors were obtained from a woman younger than 35 in good health.

This clone was recorded a few times. This chain joins TRBV4-2 and TRBJ1-2; D perhaps matches TRBD1 (5 bases). The V end lost 0 bases, the J end lost 6 bases, and 8 bases lay between the germline ends. Germline lookup yields CDR1 LGHNA and CDR2 YNFKEQ. The CDR3 is 13 residues long. DNA for the CDR3: TGTGCCAGCAGCCAAGAAAGGGGTGATGGCTACACCTTC. Translating it yields CASSQERGDGYTF.

This clone was seen a few times. The gene calls are TRBV6-6 and TRBJ1-5, with D hard to call. The germline V and J ends were trimmed by 8 bases and 2 bases, with 7 bases remaining between them. The CDR3 loop spans 12 amino acids. Germline V lookup: CDR1 MNHNY, CDR2 SVGAGI (reference sequence). This CDR3 reads CASWQGNQPQHF. In DNA, the CDR3 is TGTGCCAGCTGGCAGGGCAATCAGCCCCAGCATTTT.

This clone has just a few counts. The chain recombines TRBV7-9 with TRBJ2-3; D gene ambiguous. Per germline, CDR1 SEHNR and CDR2 FQNEAQ (reference sequence). The CDR3 consists of 14 residues. Trimming shortened V by 1 base and J by 1 base, and 6 bases separated the two germline ends. The CDR3: CASSLDRGTDTQYF. In DNA form, the CDR3 reads TGTGCCAGCAGCTTAGACAGAGGCACAGATACGCAGTATTTT.

This clone has only a few counts. The chain is built from TRBV7-2 and TRBJ2-7; 12 bases align to TRBD2. This CDR3 has 14 amino acids. Germline CDR1 reads SGHTA; CDR2 reads FQGNSA. V was pared by 6 bases and J by 2 bases, with 2 bases of the junction left unmatched. As DNA, the CDR3 is TGTGCCAGCAGGGGACTAGCGGGCGCCTACGAGCAGTACTTC. Its protein product is CASRGLAGAYEQYF.

This clone has more than one count but fewer than ten. This chain uses TRBV9 with TRBJ2-5, with a weak D call TRBD2 (5 bases). Germline CDR1 and CDR2: SGDLS and YYNGEE. The germline V and J ends were trimmed by 0 bases and 5 bases, with 14 bases remaining between them. The CDR3 has 15 amino acids. The CDR3 nucleotides read TGTGCCAGCAGCGTAGGAAACGGGGTACGGGAGACCCAGTACTTC. Its translation is CASSVGNGVRETQYF.

This chain connects TRBV6-5 to TRBJ1-5; D remains unclear. This CDR3 has 13 residues. Germline CDR1 is MNHEY and CDR2 is SVGAGI. Trimming took 5 bases from V and 6 from J, leaving 11 bases between them. The CDR3 sequence is CASSRGLSQPQHF. CDR3 nucleotide sequence: TGTGCCAGCAGTCGGGGTCTAAGTCAGCCCCAGCATTTT.

This chain links TRBV4-3 with TRBJ2-5; the match to TRBD1 covers 8 bases. The CDR3 has 18 residues. The germline V gene encodes CDR1 LGHNA and CDR2 YSLEER. Unmatched junction bases numbered 13, after V lost 0 bases and J lost 4 bases. The CDR3 here is CASSQDGQGADGGETQYF. CDR3 nucleotide sequence: TGCGCCAGCAGCCAAGATGGTCAGGGGGCGGATGGTGGAGAGACCCAGTACTTC.

This clone has just a few counts. The chain couples TRBV30 to TRBJ2-1; unclear D gene. CDR1 and CDR2 (germline): GTSNPN, SVGIG (reference sequence). Trimming removed 8 bases from V and 0 bases from J, with 17 bases in between. This CDR3 is built from 15 residues. DNA of the CDR3: TGTGCCGGAGATGGTAGCCGGAGCTCCTACAATGAGCAGTTCTTC. Translating gives CAGDGSRSSYNEQFF.

The chain uses TRBV11-2 and TRBJ2-5; D perhaps matches TRBD2 (5 bases). This CDR3 comprises 17 residues. Germline V gene data show CDR1 as SGHAT and CDR2 as FQNNGV. V dropped 2 bases and J dropped 5 bases, with 21 bases sitting between them. CDR3 region: CASSLRRKMEKPETQYF. DNA of the CDR3: TGTGCCAGCAGCTTACGGAGGAAGATGGAGAAACCGGAGACCCAGTACTTC.

The chain uses TRBV6-5 and TRBJ1-1; D may be TRBD1 (5 bases). Between the trimmed V and J ends, which lost 5 bases and 5 bases, there was a span of 15 bases. Germline V gene data show CDR1 as MNHEY and CDR2 as SVGAGI. The CDR3 covers 14 residues. The CDR3 DNA reads TGTGCCAGCAGTACTCTCAGGGTCGGTACTGAAGCTTTCTTT. Translation gives CASSTLRVGTEAFF.

This clone showed up just a few times. The chain employs TRBV4-3 and TRBJ1-2; D may be TRBD1 (5 bases). V lost 0 bases, J lost 7 bases, and 18 bases lay in between. This CDR3 has 16 residues. Germline CDR1 is LGHNA and CDR2 is YSLEER. CDR3: CASSQESTRVLGGYTF. The DNA of the CDR3 is TGCGCCAGCAGCCAAGAGTCCACCAGGGTTCTGGGTGGCTACACCTTC.

The rearrangement joins TRBV7-3 to TRBJ2-1; D not certain. The germline V and J ends were trimmed by 0 bases and 3 bases, with 6 bases remaining between them. The germline CDR1 and CDR2 sequences are SGHTA and FQGTGA. The CDR3 runs to 14 residues. CDR3 amino acids: CASSLTNNYNEQFF. The CDR3 DNA is TGTGCCAGCAGCTTAACAAACAACTACAATGAGCAGTTCTTC.

The CDR3 coding sequence is TGTGCCAGCAGCTTCAGCGGGAACACCGGGGAGCTGTTTTTT. Protein product: CASSFSGNTGELFF. V is TRBV9 and J is TRBJ2-2, with D maybe TRBD2 (5 bases). The germline gives CDR1 SGDLS, CDR2 YYNGEE. The CDR3 is 14 amino acids. V gave up 4 bases and J gave up 1 base, with 8 bases separating them.

The rearrangement uses TRBV14 and TRBJ2-7; 7 bases match TRBD1. Germline values: CDR1 SGHDN, CDR2 FVKESK. V trimming: 6 bases; J trimming: 5 bases; junction bases outside the gene matches: 4. The CDR3 has 12 residues. This CDR3 reads CASSRQGNEQYF. CDR3 bases: TGTGCCAGCAGTCGACAGGGCAACGAGCAGTACTTC.

A few counts support this clone. V usage is TRBV11-2 and J usage is TRBJ2-1; 10 nucleotides align to TRBD2. The CDR3 is made up of 19 amino acids. The trim removed 5 bases at V and 1 base at J, leaving 14 bases unmatched. CDR1 and CDR2 from the germline V gene are SGHAT and FQNNGV. CDR3 protein: CASSNRLAGLGTSYNEQFF. The CDR3 region has the DNA TGTGCCAGCAGCAATCGACTAGCGGGCCTGGGGACGTCCTACAATGAGCAGTTCTTC.

This chain links TRBV5-5 with TRBJ1-5; D is unclear. The germline V gene encodes CDR1 SGHKS and CDR2 YYEKEE (reference sequence). The CDR3 contains 13 residues. The ends were cut back, 5 bases at V and 5 bases at J, with 11 bases in the middle. CDR3 nucleotides: TGTGCCAGCAGTCAGAACAGTCATCAGCCCCAGCATTTT. Its protein product is CASSQNSHQPQHF.

This clone was observed a few times. The junction departs from germline at one end; a sequencing error may be responsible. This rearrangement joins TRBV19 to TRBJ1-1, with 7 bases matching TRBD1. Germline V gives CDR1 LNHDA, CDR2 SQIVND (reference sequence). CDR3 length equals 12 residues. The CDR3 bases are TGTGCCAGTAGTATGGGACAGAACCTGGGGAGTTTT. Residues: CASSMGQNLGSF.

The V call is TRBV11-3, the J call TRBJ2-3, with no clear D. This CDR3 is built from 15 residues. Trimming pared 5 bases from V and 0 bases from J, leaving 12 bases between. Germline assignment: CDR1 SGHNT and CDR2 YENEEA. CDR3 in DNA: TGTGCCAGCAGCCTCCAGGAATCTAGCACAGATACGCAGTATTTT. Encoded protein: CASSLQESSTDTQYF.

This clone has a handful of counts. Other DNA sequences in this sample translate to the same CDR3. The rearrangement links TRBV14 to TRBJ1-2; D gene uncertain. This CDR3 region has 12 residues. V lost 1 base and J 4 bases, leaving 4 bases between the germline ends. Germline V gene sequence: CDR1 SGHDN, CDR2 FVKESK. The DNA for the CDR3 is TGTGCCAGCAGCCAAGCCCTCTATGGCTACACCTTC. It specifies CASSQALYGYTF.

The rearrangement joins TRBV4-3 to TRBJ2-7, with TRBD2 matching over 14 bases. J gave up 3 bases and V 2 bases, and 9 bases lay outside the gene matches. The CDR3 runs to 18 residues. Germline V CDR1 and CDR2: LGHNA, YSLEER. Written as DNA, the CDR3 is TGCGCCAGCAGCCAACATAGGCCCGGGACTAGCGGGAGCTACGAGCAGTACTTC. Translation: CASSQHRPGTSGSYEQYF.

A few counts support this clone. Other DNA sequences in this sample translate to the same CDR3. The chain recombines TRBV28 with TRBJ1-5, with a tentative D call TRBD1 (5 bases). Germline V gene data show CDR1 as MDHEN and CDR2 as SYDVKM. Trimming took off 6 bases at V and 5 bases at J, with 8 bases between the two ends. The CDR3 length is 12 residues. CDR3 sequence: CASSSTDQPQHF. CDR3 bases: TGTGCCAGCAGCTCGACAGATCAGCCCCAGCATTTT.

This chain uses TRBV4-2 with TRBJ1-3; D is ambiguous. The CDR3 length is 14 residues. V dropped 1 base and J dropped 3 bases, with 7 bases sitting between them. Germline values: CDR1 LGHNA, CDR2 YNFKEQ. CDR3: CASSQGLVGNTIYF. CDR3 DNA sequence: TGTGCCAGCAGCCAAGGACTCGTTGGAAACACCATATATTTT.

The chain links TRBV7-9 to TRBJ1-2; 8 bases map to TRBD1. The CDR3 loop spans 17 amino acids. Germline V gene data show CDR1 as SEHNR and CDR2 as FQNEAQ (reference sequence). Trimming cost V 5 bases and J 8 bases; bases outside gene matches: 19. CDR3 in DNA: TGTGCCAGCAGCCAGATTCGGACAGGGAGGAAGGGTTTCGGCTACACCTTC. It specifies CASSQIRTGRKGFGYTF.

This clone was found a few times. The chain uses TRBV7-9 and TRBJ2-6, with D possibly TRBD1 on 6 matching bases. Germline V gene lookup returns CDR1 SEHNR and CDR2 FQNEAQ (reference sequence). V lost 5 bases to trimming and J lost 0 bases, with 14 bases between them. CDR3 length equals 17 residues. The CDR3 loop reads CASSPGTRSSGANVLTF. Written as DNA, the CDR3 is TGTGCCAGCAGCCCCGGGACAAGAAGCTCTGGGGCCAACGTCCTGACTTTC.

The chain has TRBV7-3 and TRBJ1-2, with TRBD1 identical over 7 bases. Per germline, CDR1 SGHTA and CDR2 FQGTGA. The CDR3 loop spans 13 amino acids. J lost 1 base, V lost 8 bases, and 4 bases had no gene match. The CDR3 sequence: CASGDRDNYGYTF. The CDR3 region has the DNA TGTGCCAGCGGGGACAGAGATAACTATGGCTACACCTTC.

This clone has just a few counts. The rearrangement joins TRBV19 to TRBJ2-1; TRBD1 matches at 7 bases. Germline V gene sequence: CDR1 LNHDA, CDR2 SQIVND (reference sequence). After removal of 1 base from V and 10 bases from J, the junction contained 7 bases not matched to a gene. The CDR3 covers 14 residues. CDR3 loop: CASSIASGGEEQFF. DNA of the CDR3: TGTGCCAGTAGTATAGCATCAGGGGGTGAGGAGCAGTTCTTC. Using reference TRBV19 and TRBJ2-1 for the parts outside the CDR3, the full variable domain is DGGITQSPKYLFRKEGQNVTLSCEQNLNHDAMYWYRQDPGQGLRLIYYSQIVNDFQKGDIAEGYSVSREKKESFPLTVTSAQKNPTAFYLCASSIASGGEEQFFGPGTRLTVL.

This clone was observed a few times. This sequence joins TRBV7-2 and TRBJ2-7; 7 bases are a match to TRBD1. The CDR3 has 15 amino acids. V was clipped by 4 bases and J by 0 bases; unmatched bases: 6. In germline, CDR1 is SGHTA, CDR2 FQGNSA. Written as DNA, the CDR3 is TGTGCCAGCAGCTCCTCCTGGGACAGCTCCTACGAGCAGTACTTC. Translated: CASSSSWDSSYEQYF.